These T cell receptor beta chains were read from a single sample in a study of T cells in localized non-small cell lung cancer. Here immunoSEQ multiplex PCR was the method, and the copy in TCRdb shows in-frame clones only, minus some. The sample has fewer than 75,000 clones; around 85% are singletons. This specimen was peripheral blood, taken before any cancer treatment. Source of these receptors: a female donor older than 55 with stage I lung adenocarcinoma. Each CDR3 is given without its conserved first and last residue. D genes are given only for firm matches.

j_call | v_call | d_call | cdr3_aa
TRBJ2-3 | TRBV5-1 | TRBD2 | ASSLATTSGYATQY
TRBJ2-5 | TRBV5-4 | . | ASSSLYDGTQY
TRBJ2-1 | TRBV5-1 | TRBD2 | ASSLVSGDLSYNEQF
TRBJ1-1 | TRBV19 | . | ASSIVGGTEAF
TRBJ2-3 | TRBV5-4 | . | ASSPEGRGTSTDTQY
TRBJ2-5 | TRBV18 | TRBD2 | ASSPMGLAGAPKRETQY
TRBJ2-1 | TRBV2 | TRBD1 | ASSTGGSLSEQF
TRBJ1-6 | TRBV28 | . | ASSYSQGLLNSPLH
TRBJ2-3 | TRBV5-6 | TRBD2 | ASSPDRWTSGGSTDTQY
TRBJ1-2 | TRBV7-2 | . | ASSTRGLYGYT
TRBJ2-3 | TRBV4-1 | . | ASSKGATDTQY
TRBJ2-2 | TRBV5-1 | . | ASLGELHTGELF
TRBJ2-3 | TRBV29-1 | . | SVEGNKVEVGDTQY
TRBJ2-1 | TRBV6-5 | . | ASSSGYGVNEQF
TRBJ2-7 | TRBV23-1 | TRBD1 | ASTSTGGLSEQY
TRBJ2-5 | TRBV7-6 | . | ASSPRLVQTQY
TRBJ1-1 | TRBV28 | . | ASSPTRPEAF
TRBJ2-7 | TRBV7-9 | . | ASSLGDYEQY
TRBJ1-5 | TRBV21-1 | . | ASSILSGHRQPQH
TRBJ2-1 | TRBV27 | . | ATYTGRPTSYNEQF
TRBJ1-6 | TRBV6-6 | . | ASSYSAGVGGSPLH
TRBJ2-3 | TRBV4-2 | . | ASSRTDTQY
TRBJ1-2 | TRBV5-6 | TRBD1 | ASIEERTGAPYYGYT
TRBJ1-5 | TRBV6-5 | . | ASSYGLNNQPQH
TRBJ1-5 | TRBV5-8 | TRBD1 | ASSSGTGLLSNQPQH
TRBJ2-7 | TRBV7-9 | . | ASSEGSYYEQY
TRBJ1-1 | TRBV6-1 | . | ASSEFEAF
TRBJ2-2 | TRBV5-6 | . | ASSPIFGEYTGELF
TRBJ2-6 | TRBV7-3 | . | ASSSNSGANVLT
TRBJ2-7 | TRBV2 | TRBD1 | ATKGASYEQY
TRBJ2-7 | TRBV9 | . | ASSVSPRAAYEQY
TRBJ2-2 | TRBV7-6 | . | ASSSGATRDTGELF
TRBJ2-1 | TRBV2 | TRBD1 | ASSEAVGQASYNEQF
TRBJ1-2 | TRBV14 | TRBD1 | ASSQAGRGQFDGYT
TRBJ2-2 | TRBV11-2 | TRBD2 | ASSLAGTSGRSYTGELF
TRBJ2-7 | TRBV5-6 | TRBD1 | ASSRGQGAYYEQY
TRBJ2-1 | TRBV2 | . | ASSERRPGVSYNEQF
TRBJ1-5 | TRBV6-6 | . | ASSNSRDSNQPQH
TRBJ1-5 | TRBV7-6 | . | ASSLAWGSNQPQH
TRBJ2-1 | TRBV7-9 | . | ASSLAPAFSSYNEQF
TRBJ1-2 | TRBV5-4 | TRBD1 | ASSWGDRGTYGYT
TRBJ1-2 | TRBV6-1 | . | ASSEGTANYGYT
TRBJ2-5 | TRBV6-5 | . | ASSPDIGEETQY
TRBJ1-2 | TRBV7-8 | . | ASSPPGLSSGYT
TRBJ2-5 | TRBV5-1 | TRBD2 | ASSLAGRGQETQY